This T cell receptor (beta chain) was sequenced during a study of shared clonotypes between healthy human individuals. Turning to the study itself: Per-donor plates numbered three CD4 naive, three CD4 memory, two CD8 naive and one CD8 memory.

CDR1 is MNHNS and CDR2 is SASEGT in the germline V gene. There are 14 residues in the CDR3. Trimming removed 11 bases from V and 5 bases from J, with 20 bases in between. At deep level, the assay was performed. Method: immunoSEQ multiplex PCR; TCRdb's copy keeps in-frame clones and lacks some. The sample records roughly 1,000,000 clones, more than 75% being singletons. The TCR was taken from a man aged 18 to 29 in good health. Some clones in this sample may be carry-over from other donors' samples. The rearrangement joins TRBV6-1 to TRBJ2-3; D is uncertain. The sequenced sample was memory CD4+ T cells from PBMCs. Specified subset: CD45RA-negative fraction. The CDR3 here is CALRTPVGIDTQYF. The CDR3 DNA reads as TGTGCCTTACGTACGCCTGTGGGGATAGATACGCAGTATTTT.